Following are 3 T cell receptor beta chains from one sample sequenced in a study of long-term antiretroviral therapy in people with HIV. A v3.0 immunoSEQ assay was performed at survey level. Repertoires were generated with immunoSEQ multiplex PCR, while TCRdb's copy carries only in-frame clones and drops some. The table shows 30,000 to 35,000 clones, with about 97% occurring only once. The specimen comprised unsorted PBMCs, sampled 6.9 years after starting antiretroviral therapy. The receptors originated from a man younger than 45 with HIV.

V usage is TRBV6-6 and J usage is TRBJ1-2; 10 bases match TRBD1. CDR3 length: 14 amino acids. Looked up from germline, CDR1 is MNHNY and CDR2 is SVGAGI (reference sequence). The junction had 6 bases not matched to a gene; V was cut back by 3 bases and J by 8 bases. CDR3 bases: TGTGCCAGCAGTTATACCGACAGGGGGCAGGGCTACACCTTC. As protein: CASSYTDRGQGYTF.

The chain employs TRBV6-5 and TRBJ1-2; D unresolved. The germline V gene encodes CDR1 MNHEY and CDR2 SVGAGI. V was cut by 4 bases and J by 7 bases, with 10 bases left in between. This CDR3 region has 12 residues. The CDR3 DNA reads TGTGCCAGCAGTTCCCTAGGTACTGGCTACACCTTC. Encoded protein: CASSSLGTGYTF.

This chain uses TRBV10-3 with TRBJ2-1; 8 nucleotides line up with TRBD2. The CDR3 spans 13 residues. J lost 7 bases, V lost 10 bases, and 9 bases had no gene match. Germline V gene sequence: CDR1 ENHRY, CDR2 SYGVKD. CDR3 residues: CATTGGRKNEQFF. CDR3 in DNA: TGTGCCACGACTGGCGGGAGGAAGAATGAGCAGTTCTTC.